These 29 T cell receptor beta chains came from one sample sequenced in a study of blood T cell repertoires in COVID-19. The method was immunoSEQ multiplex PCR; TCRdb's version includes in-frame clones alone and lacks a portion of them. Here the sample spans fewer than 150,000 clones, about 86% being singletons. The sample comprised peripheral blood. The receptor source for this set is a woman in her forties or fifties who had recovered from COVID-19.

The V and J genes are TRBV19 and TRBJ1-5, with 10 bases fitting TRBD1. Germline values: CDR1 LNHDA, CDR2 SQIVND (reference sequence). The length of the CDR3 is 13 residues. V trimming: 8 bases; J trimming: 5 bases; junction bases outside the gene matches: 3. The CDR3 loop reads CASSGTGDQPQHF. The DNA of the CDR3 is TGTGCCAGTTCCGGGACAGGGGATCAGCCCCAGCATTTT.

The J gene is TRBJ2-3, the V gene TRBV18; 7 bases match TRBD2. The CDR3 consists of 16 residues. CDR1 KGHSH and CDR2 LQKENI come from the germline V gene. The junction had 5 bases not matched to a gene; V was cut back by 2 bases and J by 0 bases. DNA of the CDR3: TGTGCCAGCTCACCAGCGGGGGTTTTTAGCACAGATACGCAGTATTTT. This encodes CASSPAGVFSTDTQYF. Variable domain in full (rest from reference TRBV18 and TRBJ2-3): NAGVMQNPRHLVRRRGQEARLRCSPMKGHSHVYWYRQLPEEGLKFMVYLQKENIIDESGMPKERFSAEFPKEGPSILRIQQVVRGDSAAYFCASSPAGVFSTDTQYFGPGTRLTVL.

The sample holds a few counts of this clone. The V and J genes are TRBV28 and TRBJ1-6; TRBD1 agrees at 9 bases. This CDR3 comprises 15 residues. CDR1 and CDR2 (germline): MDHEN, SYDVKM. J gave up 5 bases and V 7 bases, and 6 bases lay outside the gene matches. The CDR3 DNA reads TGTGCCAGCAAAAGGGACAGGGTGGATAATTCACCCCTCCACTTT. It encodes CASKRDRVDNSPLHF.

The chain joins TRBV11-2 to TRBJ2-1; 12 bases match TRBD2. This CDR3 spans 15 amino acids. Germline CDR1 is SGHAT and CDR2 is FQNNGV. The trim removed 6 bases at V and 2 bases at J, leaving 2 bases unmatched. The CDR3 nucleotides are TGTGCCAGCAGAAGGACTAGCGGGACCTACAATGAGCAGTTCTTC. The encoded protein is CASRRTSGTYNEQFF.

The V call is TRBV10-2, the J call TRBJ2-1; 7 bases agree with TRBD2. Germline assignment: CDR1 WSHSY and CDR2 SAAADI. Trimming removed 6 bases from V and 2 bases from J; junction bases left unmatched: 7. The CDR3 has 15 residues. DNA for the CDR3: TGCGCCAGCAGCAAACGGGAGGTAGCCTACAATGAGCAGTTCTTC. Protein: CASSKREVAYNEQFF.

This chain joins TRBV11-3 and TRBJ1-2; the match to TRBD1 covers 9 bases. The CDR3 sequence is 12 residues long. The trim removed 4 bases at V and 9 bases at J, leaving 3 bases unmatched. CDR1 SGHNT and CDR2 YENEEA come from the germline V gene. The CDR3 region has the DNA TGTGCCAGCAGCTGGGACAGGGCAAGCTACACCTTC. Translation: CASSWDRASYTF.

The chain joins TRBV5-1 to TRBJ1-2; possible D gene TRBD1, 5 bases. Trimming removed 0 bases at V and 7 bases at J, with 10 bases between. The CDR3 sequence is 13 residues long. Per the germline V gene, CDR1 is SGHRS and CDR2 is YFSETQ. This CDR3 reads CASSLEGQSGYTF. DNA for the CDR3: TGCGCCAGCAGCTTGGAGGGGCAGAGTGGCTACACCTTC.

V and J are TRBV7-2 and TRBJ2-7, with 9 bases that match TRBD2. From germline, CDR1 is SGHTA and CDR2 FQGNSA. V trimming: 2 bases; J trimming: 6 bases; junction bases outside the gene matches: 2. The CDR3 length is 13 residues. CDR3 amino acids: CASSLQREVEQYF. CDR3 sequence (DNA): TGTGCCAGCAGCTTACAGCGGGAGGTCGAGCAGTACTTC.

The chain is built from TRBV19 and TRBJ2-7; 9 bases match TRBD1. The CDR3 consists of 18 residues. V was clipped by 9 bases and J by 0 bases; unmatched bases: 18. Germline CDR1 reads LNHDA; CDR2 reads SQIVND (reference sequence). For the CDR3, the DNA is TGTGCCAGCCCGATCCCTCCTTCGACGGGACAGGGCTCCTACGAGCAGTACTTC. Residues: CASPIPPSTGQGSYEQYF.

This rearrangement joins TRBV20-1 to TRBJ2-7; D unclear. This CDR3 comprises 11 residues. Germline CDR1 is DFQATT and CDR2 is SNEGSKA (reference sequence). The V end was cut by 4 bases, the J end by 6 bases, with 10 bases between. In DNA, the CDR3 is TGCAGTGCTATCATGCGGCGCGAGCAGTACTTC. Translating gives CSAIMRREQYF.

V usage is TRBV25-1 and J usage is TRBJ2-5; TRBD2 agrees at 7 bases. Germline CDR1 is MGHDK and CDR2 is SYGVNS. The CDR3 extends over 13 amino acids. The J segment lost 5 bases and the V segment lost 4 bases, leaving 4 bases of the junction unmatched. For the CDR3, the DNA is TGTGCCAGCAGTGGCCCAGCGGGGGAGACCCAGTACTTC. Amino acid sequence: CASSGPAGETQYF.

The rearrangement joins TRBV5-6 to TRBJ1-1, with a possible D match to TRBD1 (6 bases). The CDR3 covers 13 residues. The germline V and J ends were trimmed by 4 bases and 1 base, with 8 bases remaining between them. The germline CDR1 and CDR2 sequences are SGHDT and YYEEEE. The CDR3 here is CASSATGNTEAFF. The CDR3 DNA reads as TGTGCCAGCAGCGCGACAGGGAACACTGAAGCTTTCTTT.

J is TRBJ2-2 and V is TRBV5-1; D not resolved. The CDR3 covers 15 residues. V lost 2 bases to trimming and J lost 7 bases, with 15 bases between them. Germline CDR1 SGHRS, CDR2 YFSETQ. In nucleotides, the CDR3 is TGCGCCAGCAGCTTCCGCGGAACACTCGGCGGGGAGCTGTTTTTT. It yields the protein CASSFRGTLGGELFF.

V usage is TRBV11-2 and J usage is TRBJ2-3; 8 bases line up with TRBD2. Per the germline V gene, CDR1 is SGHAT and CDR2 is FQNNGV. The length of the CDR3 is 15 residues. After removal of 0 bases from V and 8 bases from J, the junction contained 7 bases not matched to a gene. Here the CDR3 reads CASSLDSGGRGTQYF. The CDR3 region has the DNA TGTGCCAGCAGCTTAGATTCGGGGGGGCGGGGTACGCAGTATTTT.

The chain recombines TRBV7-9 with TRBJ1-1, with TRBD1 identical over 7 bases. The CDR3 has 14 amino acids. V trimming: 3 bases; J trimming: 1 base; junction bases outside the gene matches: 2. The germline gives CDR1 SEHNR, CDR2 FQNEAQ (reference sequence). The CDR3 nucleotides are TGTGCCAGCAGCTTTCAGGGGGAGAACACTGAAGCTTTCTTT. Translated: CASSFQGENTEAFF.

V usage is TRBV3-1 (or the pseudogene TRBV3-2) and J usage is TRBJ2-7; TRBD1 agrees at 8 bases. CDR1 and CDR2 (germline): LGHDT, YNNKEL (reference sequence). V dropped 3 bases and J dropped 5; count of bases not matched to a gene: 9. This CDR3 comprises 15 residues. CDR3 nucleotide sequence: TGTGCCAGCAGCCAGTTGTGGACAGGGAGTAACGAGCAGTACTTC. This sequence encodes CASSQLWTGSNEQYF.

V gene TRBV5-4 combines with J gene TRBJ2-5, with D possibly being TRBD2 (5 bases). Germline lookup yields CDR1 SGHNT and CDR2 YYREEE (reference sequence). The germline V and J ends were trimmed by 0 bases and 3 bases, with 15 bases remaining between them. This CDR3 region has 16 residues. The CDR3 loop reads CASSLGVASEEETQYF. DNA of the CDR3: TGTGCCAGCAGCTTGGGGGTCGCATCGGAGGAAGAGACCCAGTACTTC.

This rearrangement joins TRBV11-1 to TRBJ2-1; no definite D call. Germline V gene lookup returns CDR1 SGHAT and CDR2 FQDESV (reference sequence). The CDR3 loop spans 12 amino acids. Trimming took 5 bases from V and 8 from J, leaving 10 bases between them. As DNA, the CDR3 is TGTGCCAGCAGCCCCTCTATCTATGAGCAGTTCTTC. Protein: CASSPSIYEQFF.

The chain employs TRBV4-1 and TRBJ2-1, with TRBD2 as a possible D gene (6 bases). V shed 1 base and J shed 0 bases, with 13 bases lying between them. Germline V gives CDR1 MGHRA, CDR2 YSYEKL. CDR3 length equals 17 residues. CDR3 DNA sequence: TGCGCCAGCAGCCAAGCCGGGAGTAGAAGCTCCTACAATGAGCAGTTCTTC. Amino acid sequence: CASSQAGSRSSYNEQFF.

V is TRBV2 and J is TRBJ2-7, with 10 positions matching TRBD1. The CDR3 runs 12 residues. Germline CDR1 SNHLY, CDR2 FYNNEI. Trimming took 6 bases from V and 5 from J; bases not matched to a gene: 1. This CDR3 is CASRDRGDEQYF. In DNA form, the CDR3 reads TGTGCCAGCAGGGACAGGGGGGACGAGCAGTACTTC.

V gene TRBV28 combines with J gene TRBJ1-3, with D possibly being TRBD1 (6 bases). V lost 5 bases and J 2 bases, leaving 10 bases between the germline ends. The CDR3 contains 14 residues. Per germline, CDR1 MDHEN and CDR2 SYDVKM. CDR3 DNA sequence: TGTGCCAGCAGTCCCCCAGGGGCTGGAAACACCATATATTTT. This gives the protein CASSPPGAGNTIYF.

The V and J genes are TRBV15 and TRBJ2-7; 9 bases align to TRBD2. The length of the CDR3 is 15 residues. From germline, CDR1 is LNHNV and CDR2 YYDKDF (reference sequence). V gave up 5 bases and J gave up 2 bases; unmatched junction bases: 7. The CDR3 sequence is CATSRGRDGTYEQYF. The CDR3 DNA follows: TGTGCCACCAGCCGCGGGAGGGACGGGACCTACGAGCAGTACTTC.

Comment on this clone: This sample includes further DNA sequences coding for the same CDR3. The CDR3 region has the DNA TGTGCCAGCAGCTTGGGACAGGGGGTTAGCAATCAGCCCCAGCATTTT. Translating gives CASSLGQGVSNQPQHF. The chain recombines TRBV5-8 with TRBJ1-5; TRBD1 matches at 9 bases. This CDR3 is 16 amino acids long. V lost 0 bases and J lost 0; bases outside the gene matches: 1. The germline CDR1 and CDR2 sequences are SGHTS and YDEGEE.

This sequence joins TRBV6-6 and TRBJ2-1, with 8 bases that match TRBD2. The CDR3 is 14 residues long. Germline-derived CDR1 and CDR2 are MNHNY and SVGAGI (reference sequence). Germline trimming cut 8 bases from V and 7 bases from J; bases unmatched to any gene: 10. The CDR3 is CASAGGPISNEQFF. In DNA form, the CDR3 reads TGTGCCAGCGCGGGGGGCCCTATCTCTAATGAGCAGTTCTTC.

The rearrangement links TRBV25-1 to TRBJ1-2; 7 nucleotides match TRBD1. The CDR3 sequence is 12 residues long. CDR1 MGHDK and CDR2 SYGVNS come from the germline V gene. Germline trimming cut 4 bases from V and 6 bases from J; bases unmatched to any gene: 2. Written as DNA, the CDR3 is TGTGCCAGCAGTGGGGACAGCAATGGCTACACCTTC. Translation gives CASSGDSNGYTF.

V and J are TRBV7-8 and TRBJ2-7, with 8 bases matching TRBD1. Germline V lookup: CDR1 SGHVS, CDR2 FQNEAQ. The CDR3 spans 14 residues. V trimming: 6 bases; J trimming: 3 bases; junction bases outside the gene matches: 7. Written as DNA, the CDR3 is TGTGCCAGCAGTTTCACCGGGACAGGCTACGAGCAGTACTTC. It encodes CASSFTGTGYEQYF.

A remark on this clone: Sequence at one end of the junction differs from germline and may be a read error. The chain recombines TRBV27 with TRBJ1-2; 8 nucleotides align to TRBD1. Germline V gives CDR1 MNHEY, CDR2 SMNVEV (reference sequence). This CDR3 comprises 14 residues. The CDR3: CASSPARQGTRRAF. In DNA form, the CDR3 reads TGTGCCAGCAGCCCAGCCCGACAGGGGACCCGGCGAGCCTTC.

The rearrangement uses TRBV27 and TRBJ2-7; 12 bases are a match to TRBD1. V shed 8 bases and J 3 bases; nucleotides not matched to a gene: 11. CDR1 and CDR2 from the germline V gene are MNHEY and SMNVEV (reference sequence). This CDR3 region has 16 residues. CDR3 DNA sequence: TGTGCCAGCCGACGGAGCGGGACAGGGGGCGGCTACGAGCAGTACTTC. Its translation: CASRRSGTGGGYEQYF.

V and J are TRBV6-5 and TRBJ2-7; D may be TRBD2 (6 bases). CDR3 length equals 11 residues. Germline V gene data show CDR1 as MNHEY and CDR2 as SVGAGI. With 7 bases removed from V and 13 bases from J, the gap between germline ends came to 17 bases. The DNA for the CDR3 is TGTGCCAGCACCGAGGGACTCTGGGTTTACTTC. Translation gives CASTEGLWVYF.